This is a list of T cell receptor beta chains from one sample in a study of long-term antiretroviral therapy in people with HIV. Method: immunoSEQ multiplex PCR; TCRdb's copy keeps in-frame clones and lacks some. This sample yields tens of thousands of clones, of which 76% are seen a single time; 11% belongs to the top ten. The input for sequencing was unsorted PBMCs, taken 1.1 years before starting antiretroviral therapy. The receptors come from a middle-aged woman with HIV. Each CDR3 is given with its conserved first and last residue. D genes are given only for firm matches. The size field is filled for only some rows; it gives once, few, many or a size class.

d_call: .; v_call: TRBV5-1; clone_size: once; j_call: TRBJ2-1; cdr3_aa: CASSTDSGTYNEQFF; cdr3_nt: TGCGCCAGCAGCACAGACAGCGGAACCTACAATGAGCAGTTCTTC
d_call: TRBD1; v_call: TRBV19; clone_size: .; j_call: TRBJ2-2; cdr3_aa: CASTARWQGAGTGELFF; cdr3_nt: TGTGCCAGTACTGCACGGTGGCAGGGGGCGGGCACCGGGGAGCTGTTTTTT
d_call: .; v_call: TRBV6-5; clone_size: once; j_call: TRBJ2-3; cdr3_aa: CASTLSANTDTQYF; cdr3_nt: TGTGCCAGCACCCTCAGCGCTAACACAGATACGCAGTATTTT
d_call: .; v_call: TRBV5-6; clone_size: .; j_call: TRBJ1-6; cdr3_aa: CASSRRGRDGSPLHF; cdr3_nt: TGTGCCAGCAGCCGCCGGGGCAGGGACGGCTCACCCCTCCACTTT
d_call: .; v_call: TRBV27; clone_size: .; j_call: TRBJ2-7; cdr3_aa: CASSLNLRAYEQYF; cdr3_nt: TGTGCCAGCAGTTTAAATCTAAGGGCCTACGAGCAGTACTTC
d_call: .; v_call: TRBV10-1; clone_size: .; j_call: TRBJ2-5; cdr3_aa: CASSESKGVPAYSGTQYF; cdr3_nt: TGCGCCAGCAGTGAGTCGAAGGGGGTGCCCGCGTATTCGGGGACCCAGTACTTC
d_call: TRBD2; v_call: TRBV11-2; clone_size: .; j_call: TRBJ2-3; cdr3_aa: CASSLIAGDTDTQYF; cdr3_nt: TGTGCCAGCAGCTTGATAGCGGGAGACACAGATACGCAGTATTTT
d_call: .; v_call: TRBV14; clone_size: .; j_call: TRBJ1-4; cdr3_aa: CASSRQYNEKLFF; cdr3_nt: TGTGCCAGCAGCCGGCAGTATAATGAAAAACTGTTTTTT
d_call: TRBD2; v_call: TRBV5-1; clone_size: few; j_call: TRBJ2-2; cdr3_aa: CATSQTGGGTGELFF; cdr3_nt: TGCGCCACCTCTCAGACGGGAGGGGGCACCGGGGAGCTGTTTTTT
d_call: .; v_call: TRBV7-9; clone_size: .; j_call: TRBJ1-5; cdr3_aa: CASSLHEAPNQPQHF; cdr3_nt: TGTGCCAGCAGTCTCCATGAAGCCCCCAATCAGCCCCAGCATTTT
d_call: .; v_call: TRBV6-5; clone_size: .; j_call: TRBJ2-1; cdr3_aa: CASSPGGNEQFF; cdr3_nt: TGTGCCAGCAGCCCTGGGGGCAATGAGCAGTTCTTC
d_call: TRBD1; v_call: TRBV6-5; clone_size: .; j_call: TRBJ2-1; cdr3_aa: CASSSQGASYNEQFF; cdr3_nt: TGTGCCAGCAGTTCACAGGGGGCTAGCTACAATGAGCAGTTCTTC
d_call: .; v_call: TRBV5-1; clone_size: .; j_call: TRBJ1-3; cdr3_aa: CASSLDGPSTGNTIYF; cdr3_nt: TGCGCCAGCAGCCTAGACGGGCCTAGTACTGGAAACACCATATATTTT
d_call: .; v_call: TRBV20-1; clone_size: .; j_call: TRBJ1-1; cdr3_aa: CSAPTHTEAFF; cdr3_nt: TGCAGTGCTCCGACGCACACTGAAGCTTTCTTT
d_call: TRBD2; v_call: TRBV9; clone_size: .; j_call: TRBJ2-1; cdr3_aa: CASSVDPTSGSRNEQFF; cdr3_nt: TGTGCCAGCAGCGTAGACCCAACTAGCGGGAGTCGCAATGAGCAGTTCTTC
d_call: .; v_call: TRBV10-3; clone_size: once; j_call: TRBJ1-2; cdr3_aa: CAISESRGSHGYTF; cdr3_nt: TGTGCCATCAGTGAGTCGAGAGGGAGCCATGGCTACACCTTC
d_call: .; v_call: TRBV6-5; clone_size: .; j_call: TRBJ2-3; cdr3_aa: CASKPLAGTDTQYF; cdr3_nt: TGTGCCAGCAAACCACTAGCAGGCACAGATACGCAGTATTTT
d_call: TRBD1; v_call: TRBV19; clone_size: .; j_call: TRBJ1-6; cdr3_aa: CASSTTGFSPLHF; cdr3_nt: TGTGCCAGTAGTACGACAGGGTTTTCACCCCTCCACTTT
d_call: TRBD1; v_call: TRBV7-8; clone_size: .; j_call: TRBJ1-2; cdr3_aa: CASSYDRVDYGYTF; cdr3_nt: TGTGCCAGCAGCTACGACAGGGTTGACTATGGCTACACCTTC
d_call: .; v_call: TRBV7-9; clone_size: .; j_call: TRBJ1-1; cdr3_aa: CASSSQGTVNTEAFF; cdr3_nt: TGTGCCAGCAGCTCGCAAGGGACGGTGAACACTGAAGCTTTCTTT
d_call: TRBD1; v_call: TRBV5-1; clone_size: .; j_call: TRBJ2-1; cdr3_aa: CASRDRESEQFF; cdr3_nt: TGCGCCAGCCGAGACAGGGAAAGTGAGCAGTTCTTC
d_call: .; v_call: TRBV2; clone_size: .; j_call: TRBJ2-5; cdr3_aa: CASSGSSQETQYF; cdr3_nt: TGTGCCAGCAGTGGGTCGAGCCAAGAGACCCAGTACTTC
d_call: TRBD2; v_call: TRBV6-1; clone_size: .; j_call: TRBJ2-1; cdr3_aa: CASSGTSGSYNEQFF; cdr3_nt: TGTGCCAGCAGTGGTACTAGCGGATCCTACAATGAGCAGTTCTTC
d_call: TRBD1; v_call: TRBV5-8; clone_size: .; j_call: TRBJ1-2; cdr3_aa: CASSLRTGTGYTF; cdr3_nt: TGTGCCAGCAGCTTGAGGACAGGGACGGGCTACACCTTC
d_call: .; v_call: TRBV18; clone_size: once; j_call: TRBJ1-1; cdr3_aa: CASSTRTGLEAFF; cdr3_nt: TGTGCCAGCTCAACTAGGACTGGACTGGAAGCTTTCTTT
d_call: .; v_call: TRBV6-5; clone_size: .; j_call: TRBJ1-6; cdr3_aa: CASSFDRSPYSPLHF; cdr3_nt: TGTGCCAGCAGTTTCGACAGGTCCCCGTACTCACCCCTCCACTTT
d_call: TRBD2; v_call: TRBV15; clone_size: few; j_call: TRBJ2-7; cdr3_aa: CATSRGGGTVYEQYF; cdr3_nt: TGTGCCACCAGCAGAGGCGGGGGTACAGTCTACGAGCAGTACTTC
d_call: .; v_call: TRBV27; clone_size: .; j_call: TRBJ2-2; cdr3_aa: CASSLYRQNTGELFF; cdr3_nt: TGTGCCAGCAGTCTATACCGACAGAACACCGGGGAGCTGTTTTTT
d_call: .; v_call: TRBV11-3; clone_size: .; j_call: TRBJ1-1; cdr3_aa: CASSQLEVTEAFF; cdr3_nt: TGTGCCAGCAGCCAATTAGAGGTCACTGAAGCTTTCTTT
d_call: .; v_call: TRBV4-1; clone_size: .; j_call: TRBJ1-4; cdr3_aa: CASSLEAGYNEKLFF; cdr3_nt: TGCGCCAGCAGCCTCGAAGCAGGGTATAATGAAAAACTGTTTTTT
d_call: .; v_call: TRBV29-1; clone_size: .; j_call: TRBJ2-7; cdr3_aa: CSVEPRQGYEQYF; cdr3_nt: TGCAGCGTTGAACCCCGGCAGGGTTACGAGCAGTACTTC
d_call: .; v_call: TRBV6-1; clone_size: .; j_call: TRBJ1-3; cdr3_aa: CASSESPPGTQGNTIYF; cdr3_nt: TGTGCCAGCAGTGAAAGTCCGCCGGGAACTCAAGGAAACACCATATATTTT
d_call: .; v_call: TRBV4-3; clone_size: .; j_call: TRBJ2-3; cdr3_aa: CASSQEARGTDTQYF; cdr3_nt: TGCGCCAGCAGCCAAGAAGCCAGGGGAACAGATACGCAGTATTTT
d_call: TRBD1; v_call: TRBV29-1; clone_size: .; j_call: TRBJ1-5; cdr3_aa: CSIGTGSNQPQHF; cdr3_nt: TGCAGCATAGGGACAGGGAGCAATCAGCCCCAGCATTTT
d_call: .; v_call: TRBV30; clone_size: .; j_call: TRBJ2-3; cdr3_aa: CAWSGGYTDTQYF; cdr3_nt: TGTGCCTGGAGTGGAGGATACACAGATACGCAGTATTTT
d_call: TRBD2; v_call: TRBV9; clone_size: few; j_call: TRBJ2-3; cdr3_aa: CASSVLSGGVATDTQYF; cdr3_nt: TGTGCCAGCAGCGTTCTAAGCGGGGGGGTGGCCACAGATACGCAGTATTTT
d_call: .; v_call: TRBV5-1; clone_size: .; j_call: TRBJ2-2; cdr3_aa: CASSQTSANTGELFF; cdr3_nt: TGCGCCAGCAGCCAGACTAGTGCGAACACCGGGGAGCTGTTTTTT
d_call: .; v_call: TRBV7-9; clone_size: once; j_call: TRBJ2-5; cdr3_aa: CASGLGSQETQYF; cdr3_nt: TGTGCCAGCGGCCTGGGGAGCCAAGAGACCCAGTACTTC
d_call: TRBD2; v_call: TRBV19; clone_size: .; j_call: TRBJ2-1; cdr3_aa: CASSIDGGGWNEQFF; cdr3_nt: TGTGCCAGTAGTATAGATGGGGGGGGGTGGAATGAGCAGTTCTTC
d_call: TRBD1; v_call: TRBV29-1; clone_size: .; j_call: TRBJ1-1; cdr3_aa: CSFKGAGGGIEAFF; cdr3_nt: TGCAGCTTCAAAGGGGCAGGGGGCGGGATAGAAGCTTTCTTT
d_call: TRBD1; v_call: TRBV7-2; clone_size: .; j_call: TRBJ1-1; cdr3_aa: CASSSGQGVWTEAFF; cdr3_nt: TGTGCCAGCAGCTCCGGACAGGGGGTGTGGACTGAAGCTTTCTTT
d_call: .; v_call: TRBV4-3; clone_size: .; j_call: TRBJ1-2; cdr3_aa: CASSQRQNYGYTF; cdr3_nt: TGCGCCAGCAGCCAACGGCAGAACTATGGCTACACCTTC
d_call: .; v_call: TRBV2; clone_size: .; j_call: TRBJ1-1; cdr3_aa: CASSEERGLTEAFF; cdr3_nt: TGTGCCAGCAGTGAAGAACGGGGACTTACTGAAGCTTTCTTT
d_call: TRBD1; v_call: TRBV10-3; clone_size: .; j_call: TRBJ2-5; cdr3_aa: CAISGQGPETQYF; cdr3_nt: TGTGCCATCAGTGGACAGGGGCCAGAGACCCAGTACTTC
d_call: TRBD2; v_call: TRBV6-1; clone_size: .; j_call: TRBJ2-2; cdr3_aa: CASSLQTSRTGELFF; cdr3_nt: TGTGCCAGCAGTCTCCAGACTAGCAGGACCGGGGAGCTGTTTTTT
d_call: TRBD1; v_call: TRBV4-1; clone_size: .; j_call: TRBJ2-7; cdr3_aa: CASSHKGGPGQFYEQYF; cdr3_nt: TGCGCCAGCAGCCACAAAGGCGGACCGGGACAGTTCTACGAGCAGTACTTC
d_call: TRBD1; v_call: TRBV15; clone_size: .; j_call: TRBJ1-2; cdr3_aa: CATSWDSNYGYTF; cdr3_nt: TGTGCCACCAGCTGGGACAGTAACTATGGCTACACCTTC
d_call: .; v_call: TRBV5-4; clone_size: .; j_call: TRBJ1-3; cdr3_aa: CASSLESVRGTAGNTIYF; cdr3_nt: TGTGCCAGCAGCTTGGAATCAGTGAGGGGGACCGCCGGAAACACCATATATTTT
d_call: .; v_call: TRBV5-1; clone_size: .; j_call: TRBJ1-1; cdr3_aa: CASSLEGGLGTEAFF; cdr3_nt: TGCGCCAGCAGCTTGGAAGGAGGGCTTGGCACTGAAGCTTTCTTT
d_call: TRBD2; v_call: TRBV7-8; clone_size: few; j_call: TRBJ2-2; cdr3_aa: CASSLAVSGRAGGELFF; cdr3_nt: TGTGCCAGCAGCTTAGCTGTTAGCGGGAGGGCGGGCGGGGAGCTGTTTTTT
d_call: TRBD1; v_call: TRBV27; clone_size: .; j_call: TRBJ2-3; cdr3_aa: CASTDREATQYF; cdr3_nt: TGTGCCAGCACCGACAGGGAAGCTACGCAGTATTTT
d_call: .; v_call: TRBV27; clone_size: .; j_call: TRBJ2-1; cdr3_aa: CASSLGIPNEQFF; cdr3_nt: TGTGCCAGCAGTTTAGGTATCCCCAATGAGCAGTTCTTC
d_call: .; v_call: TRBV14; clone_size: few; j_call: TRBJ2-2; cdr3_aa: CASSLRPRVVAGELFF; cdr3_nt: TGTGCCAGCAGCCTCCGGCCCAGGGTGGTGGCCGGGGAGCTGTTTTTT
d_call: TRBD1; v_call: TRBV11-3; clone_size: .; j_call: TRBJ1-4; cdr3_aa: CASSSWTGSEEKLFF; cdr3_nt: TGTGCCAGCAGCTCCTGGACAGGGTCGGAGGAAAAACTGTTTTTT